This TCR beta chain is from a study of OX40 agonist ivuxolimab in advanced cancers. Turning to the overall study: Ivuxolimab was a fully human IgG2 agonistic monoclonal antibody targeting the costimulatory receptor OX40 (CD134). Patients were allowed to have had prior anti-PD-1, anti-PD-L1 or anti-CTLA-4 therapy, and 40% to 45% of the dose-escalation patients had been treated with checkpoint inhibitors. The paper covers the monotherapy dose-escalation part of the phase I ivuxolimab trial, which included N ≈ 52 patients. Peripheral TCRbeta sequencing aimed to test whether ivuxolimab altered TCR sequence diversity and caused clonal T-cell expansion. Partial responses occurred in three dose-escalation patients, of whom one had hepatocellular carcinoma and two had cutaneous melanoma. The dose-escalation cohort was around 83% male with a mean age of about 60 years, ranging from about 23 to 85. Of the roughly 52 dose-escalation patients, hepatocellular carcinoma was present in roughly 19, melanoma in roughly 15, renal cell carcinoma in 9 and head and neck cancer in 9. Intravenous ivuxolimab was administered to patients every 2 weeks at six dose levels: 0.01, 0.1, 0.3, 1.5, 3 and 10 mg/kg. Beyond this particular receptor, the publication reports: Low levels of normalized T-cell clonal expansion were also seen in some patients who did not respond. The antigen specificity of the clonally expanded peripheral T cells was not determined. After ivuxolimab, expanded clones were on average more numerous among CD8+ T cells than among CD4+ T cells. At doses from 0.1 to 3.0 mg/kg, clonal expansion was seen in both CD4+ and CD8+ blood T cells between baseline and week 6. Partial responders in the 0.1-3.0 mg/kg groups had among the lowest normalized peripheral clonal expansion, especially among CD8+ T cells.

The trial excluded patients who had a history of autoimmune disease or who were on systemic immunosuppression. In every dose cohort, peripheral blood was drawn for TCR sequencing at baseline, cycle 4 day 1, and cycle 7 day 1. The samples were drawn from a first-in-human, open-label, multicenter phase I dose-escalation trial of ivuxolimab. Adults with locally advanced or metastatic melanoma, renal cell carcinoma, hepatocellular carcinoma or head and neck squamous cell carcinoma were enrolled in the trial. Before TCR sequencing, CD4+ and CD8+ T cells were separately sorted from peripheral blood. For sequencing of the TCRbeta CDR3 region, genomic DNA was extracted from the sorted cells. The immunoSEQ Assay was used for sequencing of TCRbeta CDR3 regions. The immuneACCESS repertoire file appears here via TCRdb, limited to in-frame rearrangements. These files lack a portion of the clones; in checked studies, under half of the deficit traces to unresolved V genes, and the cause of the others is not known. This sample comprises about 18,000 clones, 80% to 85% of them detected only once. The ten largest make up roughly 44% of the sample.

According to the germline V gene (reference sequence), CDR1 reads SEHNR and CDR2 reads FQNEAQ. From the cysteine up to the phenylalanine, the CDR3 has a length of 15 residues. Only the CDR3 portion is preserved as DNA: 45 bases, with reading frame beginning at the first base. V is clipped by 1 base and J by 5 bases, and the sequence between their germline boundaries is 14 bases long. Note on this clone: This clone's antigen is unknown. One base away there is no much larger clone; base qualities are not given.

The receptor's source is an adult with an advanced solid tumor such as melanoma, head and neck, liver or kidney cancer. The source was CD4+ or CD8+ T cells sorted from blood, collected in a trial of the OX40 agonist ivuxolimab. The sequence links TRBV7-9 to TRBJ1-1; TRBD1 is a possible D gene, resting on 5 matching bases. Here the CDR3 is given as CASSLEGVLRTEAFF. DNA sequence: TGTGCCAGCAGCTTAGAAGGGGTTCTAAGAACTGAAGCTTTCTTT. The full variable domain, with segments outside the CDR3 supplied by the reference TRBV7-9 and TRBJ1-1 proteins, appears as DTGVSQNPRHKITKRGQNVTFRCDPISEHNRLYWYRQTLGQGPEFLTYFQNEAQLEKSRLLSDRFSAERPKGSFSTLEIQRTEQGDSAMYLCASSLEGVLRTEAFFGQGTRLTVV.